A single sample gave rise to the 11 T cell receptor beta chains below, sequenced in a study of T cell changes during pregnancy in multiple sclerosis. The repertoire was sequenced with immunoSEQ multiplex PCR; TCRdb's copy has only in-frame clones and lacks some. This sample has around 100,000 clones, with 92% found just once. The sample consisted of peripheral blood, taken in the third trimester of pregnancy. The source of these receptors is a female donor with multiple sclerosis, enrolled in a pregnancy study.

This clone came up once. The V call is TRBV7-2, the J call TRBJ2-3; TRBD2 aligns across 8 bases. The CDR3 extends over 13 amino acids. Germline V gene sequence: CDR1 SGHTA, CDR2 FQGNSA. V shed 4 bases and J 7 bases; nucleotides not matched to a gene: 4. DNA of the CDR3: TGTGCCAGCAGCTGGTTAGCGGGGAATACGCAGTATTTT. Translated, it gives CASSWLAGNTQYF. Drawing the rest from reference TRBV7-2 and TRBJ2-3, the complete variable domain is GAGVSQSPSNKVTEKGKDVELRCDPISGHTALYWYRQSLGQGLEFLIYFQGNSAPDKSGLPSDRFSAERTGGSVSTLTIQRTQQEDSAVYLCASSWLAGNTQYFGPGTRLTVL.

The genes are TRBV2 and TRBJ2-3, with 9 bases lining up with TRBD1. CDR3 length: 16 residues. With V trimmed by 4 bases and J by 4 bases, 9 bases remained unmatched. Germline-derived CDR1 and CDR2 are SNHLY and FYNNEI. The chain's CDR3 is CASSGERNRGPDTQYF. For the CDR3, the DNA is TGTGCCAGCAGTGGAGAGAGAAACAGGGGGCCAGATACGCAGTATTTT.

This CDR3 is CASKRSSGNTIYF. In DNA form, the CDR3 reads TGTGCCAGTAAACGTAGCTCTGGAAACACCATATATTTT. This rearrangement joins TRBV19 to TRBJ1-3; no reliable D call. The CDR3 contains 13 residues. V shed 7 bases and J shed 0 bases, with 7 bases lying between them. Per the germline V gene, CDR1 is LNHDA and CDR2 is SQIVND (reference sequence).

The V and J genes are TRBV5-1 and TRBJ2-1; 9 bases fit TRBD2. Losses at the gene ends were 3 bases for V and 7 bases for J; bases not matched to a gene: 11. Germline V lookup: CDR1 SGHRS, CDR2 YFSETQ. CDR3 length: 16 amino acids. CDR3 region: CASSSLAGSGWNEQFF. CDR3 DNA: TGCGCCAGCAGCTCCCTAGCGGGATCAGGCTGGAATGAGCAGTTCTTC.

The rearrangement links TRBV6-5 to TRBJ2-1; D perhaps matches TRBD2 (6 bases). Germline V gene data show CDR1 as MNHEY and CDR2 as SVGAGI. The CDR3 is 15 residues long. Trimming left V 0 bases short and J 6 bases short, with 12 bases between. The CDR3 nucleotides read TGTGCCAGCAGTTACTCAAGACTAGTTATCAATGAGCAGTTCTTC. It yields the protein CASSYSRLVINEQFF.

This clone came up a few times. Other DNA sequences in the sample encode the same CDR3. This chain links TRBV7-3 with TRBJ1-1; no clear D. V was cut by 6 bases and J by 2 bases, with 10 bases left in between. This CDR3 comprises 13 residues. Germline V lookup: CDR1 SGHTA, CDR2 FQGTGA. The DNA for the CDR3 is TGTGCCAGCAGTCCGGGTCCTAACACTGAAGCTTTCTTT. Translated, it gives CASSPGPNTEAFF.

CDR3: CATSRYLFPGQKNIQYF. The DNA for the CDR3 is TGTGCCACCAGCAGATACCTTTTCCCGGGACAGAAAAACATTCAGTACTTC. J is TRBJ2-4 and V is TRBV15; 7 positions match TRBD1. Trimming cost V 2 bases and J 4 bases; bases outside gene matches: 11. Germline loops: CDR1 LNHNV, CDR2 YYDKDF (reference sequence). The length of the CDR3 is 17 residues.

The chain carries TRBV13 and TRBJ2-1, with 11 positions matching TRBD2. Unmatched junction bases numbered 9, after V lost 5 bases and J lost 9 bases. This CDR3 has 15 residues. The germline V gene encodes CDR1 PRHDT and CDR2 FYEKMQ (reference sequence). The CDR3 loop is CASSPLAGGPVEQFF. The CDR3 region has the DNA TGTGCCAGCAGCCCTTTAGCGGGAGGGCCAGTTGAGCAGTTCTTC.

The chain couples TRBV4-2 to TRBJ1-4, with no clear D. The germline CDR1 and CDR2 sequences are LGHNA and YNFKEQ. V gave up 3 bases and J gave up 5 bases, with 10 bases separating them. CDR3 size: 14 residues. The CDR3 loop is CASSQGGENEKLFF. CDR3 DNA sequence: TGTGCCAGCAGCCAGGGCGGGGAAAATGAAAAACTGTTTTTT.

The CDR3 coding sequence is TGTGCCAGCAGTTACTCCGGGACAGGGAAAGAAAAACTGTTTTTT. The encoded protein is CASSYSGTGKEKLFF. The V gene is TRBV6-5, the J gene TRBJ1-4; 9 nucleotides agree with TRBD1. V lost 0 bases and J lost 8; bases outside the gene matches: 4. This CDR3 has 15 residues. Germline CDR1 MNHEY, CDR2 SVGAGI.

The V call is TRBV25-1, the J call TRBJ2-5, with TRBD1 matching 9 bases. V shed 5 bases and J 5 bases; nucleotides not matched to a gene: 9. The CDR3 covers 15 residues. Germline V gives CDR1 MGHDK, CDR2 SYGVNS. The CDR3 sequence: CASSLSGTGIETQYF. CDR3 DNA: TGTGCCAGCAGTTTATCTGGGACAGGGATCGAGACCCAGTACTTC. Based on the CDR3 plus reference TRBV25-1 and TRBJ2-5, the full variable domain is EADIYQTPRYLVIGTGKKITLECSQTMGHDKMYWYQQDPGMELHLIHYSYGVNSTEKGDLSSESTVSRIRTEHFPLTLESARPSHTSQYLCASSLSGTGIETQYFGPGTRLLVL.